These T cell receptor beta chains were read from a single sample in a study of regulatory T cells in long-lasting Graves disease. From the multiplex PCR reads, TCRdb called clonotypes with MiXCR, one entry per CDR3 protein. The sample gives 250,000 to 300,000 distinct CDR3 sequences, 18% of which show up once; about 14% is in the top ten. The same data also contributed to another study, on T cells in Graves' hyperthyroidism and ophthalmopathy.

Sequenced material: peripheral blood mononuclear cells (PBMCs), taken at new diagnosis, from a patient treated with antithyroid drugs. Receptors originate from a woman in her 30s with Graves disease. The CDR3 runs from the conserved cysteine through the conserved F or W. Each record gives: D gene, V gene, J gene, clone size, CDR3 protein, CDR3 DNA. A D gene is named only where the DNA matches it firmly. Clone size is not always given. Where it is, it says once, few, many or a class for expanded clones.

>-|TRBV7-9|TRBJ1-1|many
CASSLGHPNTEAFF
TGTGCCAGCAGCTTAGGGCATCCGAACACTGAAGCTTTCTTT
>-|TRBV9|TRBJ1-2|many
CASSVEPGQPAYGYTF
TGTGCCAGCAGCGTTGAACCTGGACAGCCGGCCTATGGCTACACCTTC
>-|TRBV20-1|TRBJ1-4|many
CSARYLRGEKLFF
TGCAGTGCTAGATACCTCAGGGGAGAAAAACTGTTTTTT
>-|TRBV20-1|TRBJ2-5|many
CSARKTETQYF
TGCAGTGCTAGGAAGACAGAGACCCAGTACTTC
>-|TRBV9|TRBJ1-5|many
CASSVEEDPNQPQHF
TGTGCCAGCAGCGTAGAAGAGGACCCCAATCAGCCCCAGCATTTT
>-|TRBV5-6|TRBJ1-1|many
CASSTPRRDLEAFF
TGTGCCAGCAGCACACCTCGGAGAGATCTTGAAGCTTTCTTT
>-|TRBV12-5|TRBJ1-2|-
CASGPWGYGYTF
TGTGCTAGTGGTCCCTGGGGCTATGGCTACACCTTC
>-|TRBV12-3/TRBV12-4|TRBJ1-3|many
CASREDGNTIYF
TGTGCCAGCAGGGAGGATGGAAACACCATATATTTT
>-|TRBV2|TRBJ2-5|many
CASSEAWIKETQYF
TGTGCCAGCAGTGAAGCCTGGATTAAAGAGACCCAGTACTTC
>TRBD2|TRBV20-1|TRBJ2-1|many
CSARAGGSYNEQFF
TGCAGTGCGCGAGCGGGGGGCTCCTACAATGAGCAGTTCTTC
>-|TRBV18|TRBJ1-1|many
CASSPPPENTEAFF
TGTGCCAGCTCACCACCCCCGGAAAACACTGAAGCTTTCTTT
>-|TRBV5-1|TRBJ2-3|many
CASSFGGTGLTQYF
TGCGCCAGCAGCTTCGGCGGGACGGGTTTAACGCAGTATTTT
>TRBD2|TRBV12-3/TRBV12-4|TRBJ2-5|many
CASSVAGPRETQYF
TGTGCCAGCAGCGTAGCGGGTCCCCGGGAGACCCAGTACTTC
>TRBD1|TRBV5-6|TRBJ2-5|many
CASSLELRQGGEETQYF
TGTGCCAGCAGCCTCGAATTGAGACAGGGGGGAGAGGAGACCCAGTACTTC
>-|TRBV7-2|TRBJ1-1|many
CASSLTRVVGDTEAFF
TGTGCCAGCAGCTTAACCAGGGTAGTAGGGGACACTGAAGCTTTCTTT
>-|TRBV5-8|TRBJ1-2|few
CASSTDTGPYGYTF
TGTGCCAGCAGCACCGACACAGGGCCCTATGGCTACACCTTC
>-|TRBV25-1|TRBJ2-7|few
CASSEFLGNGEQYF
TGTGCCAGCAGTGAATTTCTGGGGAATGGCGAGCAGTACTTC
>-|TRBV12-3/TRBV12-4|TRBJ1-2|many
CASSLDLGNYGYTF
TGTGCCAGCAGTTTAGACCTGGGGAACTATGGCTACACCTTC
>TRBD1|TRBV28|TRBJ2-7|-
CASHKSGTAFYNEQYF
TGTGCCAGCCATAAGTCTGGGACAGCCTTCTACAATGAGCAGTACTTC
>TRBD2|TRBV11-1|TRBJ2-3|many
CASSRTSGADTQYF
TGTGCCAGCAGCCGGACTAGCGGGGCTGATACGCAGTATTTT
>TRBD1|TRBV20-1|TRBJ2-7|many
CSARGRVRDRGSYEQYF
TGCAGTGCTAGAGGGAGGGTACGGGACAGGGGATCCTACGAGCAGTACTTC
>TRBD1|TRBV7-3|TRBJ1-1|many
CASSLSGRQGNTEAFF
TGTGCCAGCAGCTTAAGTGGTCGACAGGGGAACACTGAAGCTTTCTTT
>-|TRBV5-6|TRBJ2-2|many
CASSWPWGPANTGELFF
TGTGCCAGCAGCTGGCCTTGGGGACCTGCGAACACCGGGGAGCTGTTTTTT
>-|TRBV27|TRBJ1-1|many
CASSLSGVEGPNTEAFF
TGTGCCAGCAGTTTATCCGGGGTGGAAGGTCCGAACACTGAAGCTTTCTTT
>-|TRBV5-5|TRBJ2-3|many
CASSLVAHTDTQYF
TGTGCCAGCAGCTTGGTCGCCCACACAGATACGCAGTATTTT
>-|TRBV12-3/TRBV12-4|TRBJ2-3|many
CASSLGAGADTQYF
TGTGCCAGCAGTTTAGGGGCGGGGGCGGATACGCAGTATTTT
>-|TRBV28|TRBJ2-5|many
CASRSPGRDIKVIETQYF
TGTGCCAGCAGGTCCCCCGGCCGGGACATCAAGGTTATAGAGACCCAGTACTTC
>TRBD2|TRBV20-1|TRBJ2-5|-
CSAGTSGRETQYF
TGCAGTGCTGGTACTAGCGGGAGAGAGACCCAGTACTTC
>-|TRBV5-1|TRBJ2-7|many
CASSASAGIINEQYF
TGCGCCAGCAGCGCCTCGGCGGGGATTATCAACGAGCAGTACTTC
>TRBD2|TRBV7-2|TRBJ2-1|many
CASSLSRTSQNEQFF
TGTGCCAGCAGCTTATCCCGGACTAGCCAAAATGAGCAGTTCTTC
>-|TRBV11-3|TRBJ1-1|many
CASSARGGREAFF
TGTGCCAGCAGCGCCCGTGGAGGCCGGGAAGCTTTCTTT
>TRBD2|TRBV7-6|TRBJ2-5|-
CASTLRLAGGLETQYF
TGTGCCAGCACCCTCCGATTAGCGGGGGGGCTGGAGACCCAGTACTTC
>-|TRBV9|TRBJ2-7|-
CASSTGGGISYEQYF
TGTGCCAGCAGCACAGGGGGGGGGATCTCCTACGAGCAGTACTTC
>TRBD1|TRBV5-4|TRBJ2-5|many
CASSPNRGRGETQYF
TGTGCCAGCAGCCCAAACAGGGGGCGAGGGGAGACCCAGTACTTC
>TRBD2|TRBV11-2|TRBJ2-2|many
CASSSLRRGRSGELFF
TGTGCCAGCAGCTCCCTTAGGCGGGGGAGGTCCGGGGAGCTGTTTTTT
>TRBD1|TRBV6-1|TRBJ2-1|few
CASSQGQTSYNEQFF
TGTGCCAGCAGCCAGGGACAGACCTCCTACAATGAGCAGTTCTTC
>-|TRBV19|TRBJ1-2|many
CASSIAGAYFYGYTF
TGTGCCAGTAGTATAGCGGGGGCCTACTTCTATGGCTACACCTTC
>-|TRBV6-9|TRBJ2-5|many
CASSYSSGGRETQYF
TGTGCCAGCAGTTATAGCTCCGGGGGACGAGAGACCCAGTACTTC
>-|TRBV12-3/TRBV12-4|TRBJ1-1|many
CASRGFLEAFF
TGTGCCAGCCGGGGGTTTCTGGAAGCTTTCTTT
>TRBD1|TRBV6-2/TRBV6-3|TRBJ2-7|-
CASSLVDRVYEQYF
TGTGCCAGCAGTTTAGTGGACAGGGTCTACGAGCAGTACTTC
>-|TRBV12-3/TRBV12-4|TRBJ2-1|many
CASSRDGRSEQFF
TGTGCCAGCAGTAGGGACGGCCGCAGTGAGCAGTTCTTC
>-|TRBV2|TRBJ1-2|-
CASSKNLYGYAF
TGTGCCAGCAGTAAGAACCTCTATGGCTACGCCTTC
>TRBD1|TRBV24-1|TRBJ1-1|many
CATSEQGGEIIF
TGTGCCACCAGTGAGCAGGGGGGAGAGATCATCTTT
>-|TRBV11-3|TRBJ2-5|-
CASSPGHRNGETQYF
TGCGCCAGCAGCCCGGGACACCGAAACGGAGAGACCCAGTACTTC
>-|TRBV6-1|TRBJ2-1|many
CASSETWKLQFF
TGTGCCAGCAGTGAAACATGGAAGCTCCAGTTCTTC
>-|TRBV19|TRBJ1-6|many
CASTSDGWGNRNSPLHF
TGTGCCAGTACCTCCGACGGGTGGGGCAATCGAAATTCACCCCTCCACTTT
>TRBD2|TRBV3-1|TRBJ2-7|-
CASSQAEGGGYEQYF
TGTGCCAGCAGCCAAGCTGAGGGCGGGGGGTACGAGCAGTACTTC
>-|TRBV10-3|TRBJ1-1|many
CAISEAPGRGQGEAFF
TGTGCCATCAGTGAGGCCCCGGGACGGGGGCAAGGGGAAGCTTTCTTT
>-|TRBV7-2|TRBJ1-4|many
CASSSGHDEKLFF
TGTGCCAGCAGCTCGGGACACGATGAAAAACTGTTTTTT
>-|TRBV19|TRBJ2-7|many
CASSPDREGSYEQYF
TGTGCCAGTAGTCCGGACAGGGAGGGGTCCTACGAGCAGTACTTC
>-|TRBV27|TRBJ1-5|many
CASSLFPRGQPQHF
TGTGCCAGCAGTTTATTCCCACGGGGTCAGCCCCAGCATTTT
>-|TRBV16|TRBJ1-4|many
CASSQFGKATNEKLFF
TGTGCCAGCAGCCAGTTCGGGAAAGCAACTAATGAAAAACTGTTTTTT
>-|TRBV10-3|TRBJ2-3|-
CAISAPGRLGTDTQYF
TGTGCCATCAGTGCGCCGGGAAGACTGGGGACAGATACGCAGTATTTT
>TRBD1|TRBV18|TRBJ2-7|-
CASSGLAGGLEQYF
TGTGCCAGCTCAGGGCTGGCAGGGGGCCTCGAGCAGTACTTC
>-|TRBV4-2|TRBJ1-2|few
CASSQELGGSYGYTF
TGTGCCAGCAGCCAAGAATTGGGCGGCTCCTATGGCTACACCTTC
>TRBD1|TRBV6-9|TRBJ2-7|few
CASSYTGDEQYF
TGTGCCAGCAGTTACACAGGGGACGAGCAGTACTTC
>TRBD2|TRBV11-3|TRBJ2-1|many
CASSPPAGGRNEQFF
TGTGCCAGCAGCCCCCCAGCGGGGGGCCGGAATGAGCAGTTCTTC